The rows below give T cell receptor beta chains drawn from one sample of a study of CD8+ T cells in alopecia areata. Libraries were prepared by immunoSEQ multiplex PCR; TCRdb keeps only in-frame clonotypes and omits some of them. The data show about 140,000 clones, about 86% seen once. This specimen was CD8+ T cells sorted from blood, taken at week 4, from a patient treated with tofacitinib. These receptor sequences come from a human donor with alopecia areata. Each CDR3 is given with its conserved first and last residue. The D gene is left open where the match is weak. Clone size, where shown, is once, few, many, or a class for clones that have expanded.

j_gene: TRBJ2-7
d_gene: TRBD2
v_gene: TRBV6-5
abundance: .
CDR3nt: TGTGCCAGTAGTGGTTGGCGGGGGAGTGCGTACGAGCAGTACTTC
CDR3aa: CASSGWRGSAYEQYF

j_gene: TRBJ2-7
d_gene: TRBD2
v_gene: TRBV5-4
abundance: once
CDR3nt: TGTGCCAGCAGCTCCCAGACTAGCGGGAGGCTCTTC
CDR3aa: CASSSQTSGRLF

j_gene: TRBJ2-2
d_gene: TRBD1
v_gene: TRBV30
abundance: .
CDR3nt: TGTGCCTGGGATACTACAGGGGGCCCCTACACCGGGGAGCTGTTTTTT
CDR3aa: CAWDTTGGPYTGELFF

j_gene: TRBJ2-5
d_gene: TRBD2
v_gene: TRBV7-9
abundance: .
CDR3nt: TGTGCCAGCAGCCAAGAGCGGGGGGGCCAAGAGACCCAGTACTTC
CDR3aa: CASSQERGGQETQYF

j_gene: TRBJ2-7
d_gene: TRBD1
v_gene: TRBV27
abundance: .
CDR3nt: TGTGCCAGCAGTTTGGGACAGGGCGGCTACGAGCAGTACTTC
CDR3aa: CASSLGQGGYEQYF

j_gene: TRBJ1-1
d_gene: .
v_gene: TRBV30
abundance: .
CDR3nt: TGTGCCTGGAGGCCGTGGGGGAACACTGAAGCTTTCTTT
CDR3aa: CAWRPWGNTEAFF

j_gene: TRBJ2-7
d_gene: .
v_gene: TRBV5-8
abundance: .
CDR3nt: TGTGCCAGCAGCTTGGTGGCAGGGGGGCGCTACGAGCAGTACTTC
CDR3aa: CASSLVAGGRYEQYF

j_gene: TRBJ2-3
d_gene: .
v_gene: TRBV7-9
abundance: .
CDR3nt: TGTGCCAGCAGCTCCTCTTACGCAGATACGCAGTATTTT
CDR3aa: CASSSSYADTQYF

j_gene: TRBJ2-7
d_gene: TRBD1
v_gene: TRBV4-1
abundance: .
CDR3nt: TGCGCCAGCAGCCAAGAGCCGGGACAGAGATACTACGAGCAGTACTTC
CDR3aa: CASSQEPGQRYYEQYF

j_gene: TRBJ2-2
d_gene: TRBD2
v_gene: TRBV6-5
abundance: .
CDR3nt: TGTGCCAGCAGTTACGCGGGAGGAAACGGGGAGCTGTTTTTT
CDR3aa: CASSYAGGNGELFF

j_gene: TRBJ2-1
d_gene: TRBD2
v_gene: TRBV7-9
abundance: .
CDR3nt: TGTGCCAGCAGCACCAGGGAGGGGCACACTGAGCAGTTCTTC
CDR3aa: CASSTREGHTEQFF

j_gene: TRBJ2-2
d_gene: .
v_gene: TRBV5-4
abundance: few
CDR3nt: TGTGCCAGCAGCGCCTCCGGGACGTCCAACACCGGGGAGCTGTTTTTT
CDR3aa: CASSASGTSNTGELFF

j_gene: TRBJ2-7
d_gene: .
v_gene: TRBV7-2
abundance: .
CDR3nt: TGTGCCAGCAGCTTAGTTTCTTGGGATAGCTCCTACGAGCAGTACTTC
CDR3aa: CASSLVSWDSSYEQYF

j_gene: TRBJ2-7
d_gene: .
v_gene: TRBV6-5
abundance: .
CDR3nt: TGTGCCAGCAGTTACGGCGGGGTTTCCTACGAGCAGTACTTC
CDR3aa: CASSYGGVSYEQYF

j_gene: TRBJ2-5
d_gene: .
v_gene: TRBV4-1
abundance: .
CDR3nt: TGCGCCAGCAGCCAAGTGCGAAGTACCCAAGAGACCCAGTACTTC
CDR3aa: CASSQVRSTQETQYF

j_gene: TRBJ2-1
d_gene: .
v_gene: TRBV7-9
abundance: .
CDR3nt: TGTGCCAGCAGCTTACCCCGGACAGCTCGGGAGCAGTTCTTC
CDR3aa: CASSLPRTAREQFF